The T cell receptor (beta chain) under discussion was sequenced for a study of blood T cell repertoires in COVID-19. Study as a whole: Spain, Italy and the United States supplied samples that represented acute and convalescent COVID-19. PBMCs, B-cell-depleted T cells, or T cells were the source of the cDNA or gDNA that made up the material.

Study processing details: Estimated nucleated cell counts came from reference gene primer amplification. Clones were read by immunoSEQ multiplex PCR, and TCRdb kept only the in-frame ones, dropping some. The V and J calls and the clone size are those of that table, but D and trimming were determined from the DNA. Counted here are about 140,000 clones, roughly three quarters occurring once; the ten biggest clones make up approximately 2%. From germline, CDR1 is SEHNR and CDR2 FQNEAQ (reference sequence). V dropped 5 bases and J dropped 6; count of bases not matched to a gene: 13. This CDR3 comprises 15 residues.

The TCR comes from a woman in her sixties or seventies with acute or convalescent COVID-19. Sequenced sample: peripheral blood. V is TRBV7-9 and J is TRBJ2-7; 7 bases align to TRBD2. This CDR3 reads CASSQGFAGVFEQYF. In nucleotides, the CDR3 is TGTGCCAGCAGCCAAGGATTTGCGGGAGTTTTCGAGCAGTACTTC.